These T cell receptor beta chains were read from a single sample in a study of molecular identifiers for immune sequencing clone quantification. TCRdb ran MiXCR on the PCR reads and lists one entry per CDR3 protein. The data contain about half a million distinct CDR3 sequences, around 21% of them singletons. Specimen: naive CD8+ T cells from blood, with Jurkat cell RNA spiked in. These receptors all come from a human donor in good health. Some libraries in this study had Jurkat cell RNA spiked in. CDR3s include the opening cysteine and the closing phenylalanine or tryptophan. Each record gives: D gene, V gene, CDR3 length, clone size, J gene, CDR3 DNA, CDR3 protein. D genes are given only for firm matches. Not every row has a clone size; where given, it reads once, few, many or a size class.

NA	TRBV29-1	16	many	TRBJ2-3	TGCAGCGCCGTAGGGGGGACTACCTATATCGTCGATACGCAGTATTTT	CSAVGGTTYIVDTQYF
NA	TRBV21-1	17	many	TRBJ1-1	TGTGCCAGCAGCAGGATCTTCCGGGACAGGGGGCAGACTGAAGCTTTCTTT	CASSRIFRDRGQTEAFF
NA	TRBV3-1	12	few	TRBJ2-2	TGTGCCAGCGCAGAAACTCGTGGGGAGCTGTTTTTT	CASAETRGELFF
NA	TRBV15	15	many	TRBJ1-4	TGTGCCACCAGCCCAACTCGGACCAGTAATGAAAAACTGTTTTTT	CATSPTRTSNEKLFF
TRBD2	TRBV5-1	16	many	TRBJ2-5	TGCGCCAGCACCCTCCTCGGACTAGCGGCTGAAGAGACCCAGTACTTC	CASTLLGLAAEETQYF
NA	TRBV28	15	many	TRBJ2-5	TGTGCCAGCAGTCCTTATAGGGCGGTCCAAGAGACCCAGTACTTC	CASSPYRAVQETQYF
TRBD1	TRBV6-2/TRBV6-3	14	many	TRBJ2-1	TGTGCCAGCAGACAGGGGGTATACAATGAGGGGCAGTTCTTC	CASRQGVYNEGQFF
NA	TRBV7-9	16	NA	TRBJ2-1	TGTGCCAGCAGCTCAGGGCGGGGGCTTGGGGGCAATGAGCAGTTCTTC	CASSSGRGLGGNEQFF
NA	TRBV2	15	NA	TRBJ2-7	TGTGCCAGCAGTGACCCTCGCACACACCTCTACGAGCAGTACTTC	CASSDPRTHLYEQYF
NA	TRBV19	15	few	TRBJ1-4	TGTGCCAGTAGTACTACCGGGACCCTTGGGGAAAAACTGTTTTTT	CASSTTGTLGEKLFF
NA	TRBV10-2	15	NA	TRBJ1-5	TGCGCCAGCAGTGACGACAGAACACTATATCAGCCCCAGCATTTT	CASSDDRTLYQPQHF
TRBD2	TRBV7-6	16	few	TRBJ2-3	TGTGCCAGCAGCTCAGGACTAGCGGGATCTGTGAATACGCAGTATTTT	CASSSGLAGSVNTQYF
TRBD2	TRBV29-1	19	NA	TRBJ2-1	TGCAGCGTTGAAGATTGGTCTAGCGGGATAGTCTTGAGCTACAATGAGCAGTTCTTC	CSVEDWSSGIVLSYNEQFF
TRBD1	TRBV3-1	16	NA	TRBJ2-7	TGTGCCAGCAGCCAAGCCCCGACAGGGGTATCCTACGAGCAGTACTTC	CASSQAPTGVSYEQYF
NA	TRBV7-9	17	NA	TRBJ2-2	TGTGCCAGCAGCGTCCCGAGGAAGCGGACGAACACCGGGGAGCTGTTTTTT	CASSVPRKRTNTGELFF
NA	TRBV28	14	few	TRBJ2-1	TGTGCCAGCAGTTTTCGCGGGATGGGTAATGAGCAGTTCTTC	CASSFRGMGNEQFF
NA	TRBV6-6	14	few	TRBJ1-2	TGTGCCAGCAGCCACGGTAGACTTGACTATGGCTACACCTTC	CASSHGRLDYGYTF
TRBD1	TRBV2	15	few	TRBJ1-3	TGTGCCAGCAGAGGGGGACAGTCCTCTGGAAACACCATATATTTT	CASRGGQSSGNTIYF
NA	TRBV6-2/TRBV6-3	14	many	TRBJ1-5	TGTGCCAGCAGTTATGGGGTCTACTATCAGCCCCAGCATTTT	CASSYGVYYQPQHF
NA	TRBV6-6	13	many	TRBJ1-1	TGTGCCAGCAGCCAACAGGGCGGGGCTGAAGCTTTCTTT	CASSQQGGAEAFF